This T cell receptor (beta chain) was retrieved from a study of shared clonotypes between healthy human individuals. Using immunoSEQ multiplex PCR, the repertoire was profiled, and TCRdb retains in-frame clones only, with some absent. The profile shows more than 2,000,000 clones, over 85% of them singletons. Germline CDR1 and CDR2: SGDLS and YYNGEE. With V trimmed by 0 bases and J by 4 bases, 7 bases remained unmatched. The CDR3 runs to 16 residues. Findings and caveats of the study: Estimated clonotype richness was generally higher in naive than memory subsets. Non-shared clonotypes had lower generation probabilities than clonotypes shared by all four sorted-subset donors.

Investigators divided CD4+ cells into CD45RA+ naive and CD45RA-negative memory subsets. On this clone itself: Its target is unknown.

The gene calls are TRBV9 and TRBJ1-1; 9 bases map to TRBD1. The origin of this receptor is a man younger than 30 in good health. Some clones in this sample may be carry-over from other donors' samples. The sample comprised naive CD4+ T cells from PBMCs. Subset noted: CD45RA+ positively selected. CDR3 residues: CASSVETGGGVTEAFF. The CDR3 DNA sequence: TGTGCCAGCAGCGTAGAAACAGGGGGCGGGGTCACTGAAGCTTTCTTT.